This TCR beta chain was profiled in a study of technical replicates of blood from several donors listed by TCRdb under 2017. This clone was found a few times. The antigen this receptor binds is unknown. Within one base of it there is no much larger clone, and no base qualities were kept. The identical CDR3 is also encoded by other nucleotide sequences in the sample. CDR3 length: 14 amino acids, cysteine to phenylalanine. Just the 42-base CDR3 DNA is kept, in frame starting at base 1. From a lookup of the germline V gene, CDR1 and CDR2 are SNHLY and FYNNEI. At the junction V is shortened by 0 bases and J by 2 bases, with 7 bases in between. The method behind the library was the immunoSEQ multiplex PCR assay. TCRdb mirrors the immuneACCESS table, restricted to in-frame sequences. Some clones are absent from its copies; in checked studies, under half trace to an unresolved V gene, and the reason for the others is unknown. The sample records 15,000 to 20,000 clones, just under 90% of which are singletons. The ten largest clones add up to roughly an eighth of the sample.

The sequence was collected from a human donor in good health. Sequencing was performed on PBMCs. The chain joins TRBV2 to TRBJ2-5; 5 matching bases give a weak D call of TRBD1. The bases are TGTGCCAGCAGTGAAGCGACAGTTCAAGAGACCCAGTACTTC. This encodes CASSEATVQETQYF.